The 3 T cell receptor beta chains below come from one sample, sequenced in a study of shared clonotypes between healthy human individuals. The protocol was immunoSEQ multiplex PCR, while the TCRdb copy is restricted to in-frame clones and leaves out a portion. The profile shows a few million clones, over 85% of them singletons. The material sequenced was naive CD4+ T cells sorted from blood. As for subset: CD45RA+ positively selected. These receptors all stem from a man between 18 and 29 years old in good health.

The V call is TRBV19, the J call TRBJ1-1; TRBD1 agrees at 7 bases. Trimming at V came to 5 bases and at J to 3 bases, leaving 9 bases not matched to a gene. The germline V gene has CDR1 LNHDA and CDR2 SQIVND (reference sequence). This CDR3 spans 15 amino acids. Written as DNA, the CDR3 is TGTGCCAGTAGTTCACGATCTACAGGGGACACTGAAGCTTTCTTT. Translating gives CASSSRSTGDTEAFF.

The V and J genes are TRBV6-6 and TRBJ1-2; 8 bases fit TRBD1. Trimming at V came to 6 bases and at J to 12 bases, leaving 9 bases not matched to a gene. Germline CDR1 is MNHNY and CDR2 is SVGAGI (reference sequence). The CDR3 is 12 amino acids. DNA of the CDR3: TGTGCCAGCAGCCAGGGACAGGAAACTCACACCTTC. It is translated as CASSQGQETHTF.

The V gene is TRBV4-1, the J gene TRBJ2-3, with 10 positions matching TRBD2. V was pared by 0 bases and J by 1 base, with 16 bases of the junction left unmatched. The CDR3 runs to 21 residues. The germline V gene encodes CDR1 MGHRA and CDR2 YSYEKL. CDR3 in amino acids: CASSQDNRASGSKFGTDTQYF. The CDR3 bases are TGCGCCAGCAGCCAAGATAACCGCGCTAGCGGGAGTAAGTTCGGCACAGATACGCAGTATTTT.